This T cell receptor (beta chain) stems from a study of response to subunit inactivated influenza vaccine. General study findings and limits: It was the authors' suggestion that each seasonal influenza vaccination recruits few new T cells.

TCRdb recomputed calls from the RT-PCR reads with MiXCR, one row per CDR3 protein. The sample has fewer than 650,000 distinct CDR3 sequences, 13% seen once. Germline CDR1 and CDR2: SGHTA and FQGNSA. The CDR3 spans 15 residues. V lost 4 bases, J lost 7 bases, and 17 bases lay in between. This clonotype was detected only a few times. Its antigen remains unknown. The material sequenced was PBMCs from blood, taken around seven weeks after vaccination. This chain links TRBV7-2 with TRBJ2-1, with a weak D call TRBD2 (5 bases). This clonotype was sampled from a man in his forties or fifties who received an inactivated influenza vaccine. The CDR3 sequence is CASSYPLTGRNEQFF. CDR3 bases: TGTGCCAGCAGCTATCCCCTGACGGGAAGGAATGAGCAGTTCTTC.